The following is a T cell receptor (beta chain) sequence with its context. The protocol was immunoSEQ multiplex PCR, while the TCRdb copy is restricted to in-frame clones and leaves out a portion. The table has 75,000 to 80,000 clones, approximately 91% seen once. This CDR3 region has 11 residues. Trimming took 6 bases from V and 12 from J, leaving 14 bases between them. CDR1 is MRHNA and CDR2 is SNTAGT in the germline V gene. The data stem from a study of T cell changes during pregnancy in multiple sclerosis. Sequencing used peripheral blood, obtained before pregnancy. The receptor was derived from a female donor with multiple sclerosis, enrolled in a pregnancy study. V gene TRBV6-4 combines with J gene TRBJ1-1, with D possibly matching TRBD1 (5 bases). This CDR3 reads CASRGGSRTFF. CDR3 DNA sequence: TGTGCCAGCAGGGGGGGTTCTCGAACTTTCTTT.